The 23 T cell receptor beta chains reported below all come from one sample, sequenced in a study of shared clonotypes between healthy human individuals. Sequencing was performed with immunoSEQ multiplex PCR; in TCRdb, only in-frame clones are kept and a portion is missing. Of some 350,000 clones in the sample, approximately 74% were seen once. Sequencing used memory CD4+ T cells sorted from blood. Described subset: CD45RA-negative fraction. These TCRs come from a man aged 25-40 years in good health.

The chain links TRBV18 to TRBJ2-5; 9 nucleotides align to TRBD1. From germline, CDR1 is KGHSH and CDR2 LQKENI. The V and J ends lost 2 bases and 4 bases, in that order; junction bases with no gene match: 5. The CDR3 loop spans 15 amino acids. The CDR3 DNA follows: TGTGCCAGCTCACCAACCGGACAGGGGCGAGAGACCCAGTACTTC. It yields the protein CASSPTGQGRETQYF.

This clone was observed a single time. V and J are TRBV5-4 and TRBJ2-1; the match to TRBD2 covers 10 bases. The CDR3 sequence is 17 residues long. With V trimmed by 4 bases and J by 8 bases, 15 bases remained unmatched. CDR1 and CDR2 from the germline V gene are SGHNT and YYREEE (reference sequence). CDR3 region: CASSRIPRLAGQHEQFF. CDR3 bases: TGTGCCAGCAGCCGAATACCTAGACTAGCGGGCCAGCATGAGCAGTTCTTC.

In its sample, this clone was seen a few times. This sequence joins TRBV2 and TRBJ2-1; 10 bases align to TRBD1. The CDR3 loop spans 14 amino acids. V dropped 11 bases and J dropped 4; count of bases not matched to a gene: 8. Germline V lookup: CDR1 SNHLY, CDR2 FYNNEI. CDR3 sequence: CALLRTGGYNEQFF. Written as DNA, the CDR3 is TGTGCCCTTCTGCGGACAGGGGGATACAATGAGCAGTTCTTC.

The V call is TRBV5-6, the J call TRBJ2-3; tentatively, D is TRBD2 (7 bases). This CDR3 has 15 amino acids. V shed 2 bases and J shed 3 bases, with 13 bases lying between them. Germline CDR1 reads SGHDT; CDR2 reads YYEEEE. The CDR3 sequence: CASSLGGAGTDTQYF. The CDR3 region has the DNA TGTGCCAGCAGCTTAGGGGGGGCTGGGACAGATACGCAGTATTTT.

V gene TRBV5-1 combines with J gene TRBJ2-7, with 11 bases fitting TRBD2. In germline, CDR1 is SGHRS, CDR2 YFSETQ. This CDR3 is built from 14 residues. The V and J ends lost 4 bases and 3 bases, in that order; junction bases with no gene match: 3. The CDR3 DNA is TGCGCCAGCAGCACTAGCGGGGGAGACTACGAGCAGTACTTC. Translation: CASSTSGGDYEQYF.

This clone was seen only a few times. The chain has TRBV9 and TRBJ2-5; no clear D gene. The CDR3 sequence is 13 residues long. Germline assignment: CDR1 SGDLS and CDR2 YYNGEE. V dropped 0 bases and J dropped 4 bases, with 7 bases sitting between them. The CDR3 region is CASSVVDSETQYF. CDR3 DNA sequence: TGTGCCAGCAGCGTAGTTGACTCAGAGACCCAGTACTTC.

The chain uses TRBV29-1 and TRBJ2-1, with D possibly being TRBD1 (6 bases). Per the germline V gene, CDR1 is SQVTM and CDR2 is ANQGSEA. CDR3 length equals 12 residues. Trimming removed 1 base from V and 15 bases from J, with 16 bases in between. The CDR3 reads CSVEAETGSRFF. In nucleotides, the CDR3 is TGCAGCGTTGAAGCGGAAACAGGGTCACGGTTCTTC.

This clone has only a few counts. This chain joins TRBV9 and TRBJ2-1; 13 nucleotides agree with TRBD2. Losses at the gene ends were 6 bases for V and 2 bases for J; bases not matched to a gene: 11. The CDR3 covers 18 residues. CDR1 SGDLS and CDR2 YYNGEE come from the germline V gene. CDR3 in amino acids: CASTLRGLAGTPYNEQFF. In DNA form, the CDR3 reads TGTGCCAGCACCCTCAGGGGACTAGCGGGAACCCCCTACAATGAGCAGTTCTTC.

With respect to this clone: A read error may be the cause here, since a much bigger clone is one base away. V and J are TRBV4-1 and TRBJ2-7, with D possibly TRBD1 on 6 matching bases. CDR3 length: 16 residues. From germline, CDR1 is MGHRA and CDR2 YSYEKL. Between the trimmed V and J ends, which lost 5 bases and 1 base, there was a span of 18 bases. CDR3 region: CASSNDRTEGSYEQYF. Written as DNA, the CDR3 is TGCGCCAGCAGCAATGATCGGACAGAGGGTTCCTACGAGCAGTACTTC.

This clone was seen a few times. The V gene is TRBV7-9, the J gene TRBJ2-1; 10 bases are a match to TRBD1. Germline V gene sequence: CDR1 SEHNR, CDR2 FQNEAQ (reference sequence). This CDR3 is built from 17 residues. V lost 8 bases and J lost 6; bases outside the gene matches: 16. CDR3 nucleotide sequence: TGTGCCAGCGGTAGGGGGACAGGGGCCTACAGTCCCAATGAGCAGTTCTTC. Residues: CASGRGTGAYSPNEQFF.

The chain is built from TRBV5-6 and TRBJ2-7; 9 nucleotides line up with TRBD1. The germline CDR1 and CDR2 sequences are SGHDT and YYEEEE. The CDR3 covers 14 residues. With V trimmed by 6 bases and J by 1 base, 5 bases remained unmatched. CDR3 coding DNA: TGTGCCAGCACCGGACAGGGGCCTTCCTACGAGCAGTACTTC. Protein sequence: CASTGQGPSYEQYF.

The chain couples TRBV10-3 to TRBJ1-5; a weak D match, TRBD1 (5 bases). V lost 1 base, J lost 4 bases, and 11 bases lay in between. Germline V gene data show CDR1 as ENHRY and CDR2 as SYGVKD. The CDR3 extends over 15 amino acids. The CDR3 coding sequence is TGTGCCATCAGTGAGTTGGCAGGGCAAAATCAGCCCCAGCATTTT. It encodes CAISELAGQNQPQHF.

The V call is TRBV27, the J call TRBJ1-5, with D uncertain. V was cut by 6 bases and J by 0 bases, with 12 bases left in between. The CDR3 sequence is 15 residues long. Germline V gene lookup returns CDR1 MNHEY and CDR2 SMNVEV (reference sequence). For the CDR3, the DNA is TGTGCCAGCAGCCCCGGCCCCAATAGCAATCAGCCCCAGCATTTT. Residues: CASSPGPNSNQPQHF.

The V gene is TRBV27, the J gene TRBJ1-4; the D gene is possibly TRBD1 (6 bases). The CDR3 extends over 15 amino acids. Deletions cut 3 bases from V and 2 bases from J, with 10 bases between. The germline CDR1 and CDR2 sequences are MNHEY and SMNVEV (reference sequence). The CDR3 sequence is CASSFQQGTNEKLFF. The CDR3 bases are TGTGCCAGCAGTTTTCAACAGGGTACTAATGAAAAACTGTTTTTT.

This clone was seen a handful of times. The rearrangement joins TRBV30 to TRBJ2-7, with D perhaps TRBD2 (7 bases). The ends were cut back, 4 bases at V and 5 bases at J, with 12 bases in the middle. CDR1 GTSNPN and CDR2 SVGIG come from the germline V gene (reference sequence). The CDR3 contains 12 residues. CDR3 in DNA: TGTGCCTGGAACCAAGGGGGGGACGAGCAGTACTTC. It yields the protein CAWNQGGDEQYF.

The CDR3 DNA reads TGTGCCAGCAGCCCCACCGTCGGGACTAGCGGGACCTACAATGAGCAGTTCTTC. Translating it yields CASSPTVGTSGTYNEQFF. V and J are TRBV27 and TRBJ2-1, with 13 bases identical to TRBD2. Trimming cost V 6 bases and J 2 bases; bases outside gene matches: 10. Germline CDR1 and CDR2: MNHEY and SMNVEV (reference sequence). This CDR3 spans 18 amino acids.

This CDR3 reads CASSIAPTLHSNQPQHF. The DNA of the CDR3 is TGTGCCAGTAGTATAGCTCCCACCCTCCATAGCAATCAGCCCCAGCATTTT. The genes are TRBV19 and TRBJ1-5; D remains ambiguous. Trimming removed 1 base at V and 0 bases at J, with 13 bases between. This CDR3 has 17 residues. The germline V gene has CDR1 LNHDA and CDR2 SQIVND (reference sequence).

The V gene is TRBV5-1, the J gene TRBJ2-7, with 7 bases aligning to TRBD1. Germline trimming cut 0 bases from V and 2 bases from J; bases unmatched to any gene: 2. Germline V gene lookup returns CDR1 SGHRS and CDR2 YFSETQ. The CDR3 spans 14 residues. The CDR3 DNA follows: TGCGCCAGCAGCTTGGACAGGGGCCCCTACGAGCAGTACTTC. Protein sequence: CASSLDRGPYEQYF.

This chain connects TRBV11-2 to TRBJ2-5, with TRBD1 identical over 10 bases. This CDR3 contains 16 residues. Germline values: CDR1 SGHAT, CDR2 FQNNGV. After removal of 7 bases from V and 5 bases from J, the junction contained 13 bases not matched to a gene. The CDR3: CASKRQGAITRETQYF. CDR3 sequence (DNA): TGTGCCAGCAAAAGACAGGGGGCAATTACCAGGGAGACCCAGTACTTC. The full variable domain, with the rest looked up from reference TRBV11-2 and TRBJ2-5, is EAGVAQSPRYKIIEKRQSVAFWCNPISGHATLYWYQQILGQGPKLLIQFQNNGVVDDSQLPKDRFSAERLKGVDSTLKIQPAKLEDSAVYLCASKRQGAITRETQYFGPGTRLLVL.

This clone was recorded at least ten times. V and J are TRBV5-1 and TRBJ1-2; 9 bases match TRBD1. CDR3 length: 15 residues. V was clipped by 0 bases and J by 7 bases; unmatched bases: 7. From germline, CDR1 is SGHRS and CDR2 YFSETQ. CDR3 in amino acids: CASSLAGQGSSGYTF. As DNA, the CDR3 is TGCGCCAGCAGCTTGGCGGGACAGGGCTCGAGTGGCTACACCTTC.

The J gene is TRBJ2-7, the V gene TRBV25-1; the D gene is possibly TRBD2 (6 bases). V gave up 5 bases and J gave up 0 bases, with 17 bases separating them. CDR3 size: 16 residues. Looked up from germline, CDR1 is MGHDK and CDR2 is SYGVNS. CDR3 loop: CASSPGLAWGSYEQYF. Written as DNA, the CDR3 is TGTGCCAGCAGTCCAGGTCTAGCGTGGGGCTCCTACGAGCAGTACTTC.

The V call is TRBV5-1, the J call TRBJ2-7; weak D call: TRBD2 (5 bases). Germline V CDR1 and CDR2: SGHRS, YFSETQ. The V end lost 4 bases, the J end lost 2 bases, and 25 bases lay between the germline ends. This CDR3 contains 18 residues. The CDR3 loop is CASSREPTSGSNTYEQYF. The CDR3 coding sequence is TGCGCCAGCAGCAGAGAACCAACCAGCGGATCGAACACCTACGAGCAGTACTTC.

The rearrangement uses TRBV27 and TRBJ2-7, with TRBD2 as a possible D gene (6 bases). The CDR3 totals 14 residues. V lost 3 bases, J lost 2 bases, and 11 bases lay in between. CDR1 and CDR2 from the germline V gene are MNHEY and SMNVEV (reference sequence). The CDR3 spells CASSLGGRTYEQYF. As DNA, the CDR3 is TGTGCCAGCAGTTTGGGGGGACGGACCTACGAGCAGTACTTC.